These 27 T cell receptor beta chains were sequenced from one sample in a study of shared clonotypes between healthy human individuals. The data were produced by immunoSEQ multiplex PCR, yet TCRdb's version contains in-frame clones alone and is incomplete. The sample contains some 1,900,000 clones, around 96% of which appear only once. Naive CD8 populations comprised CD45RO-negative cells positively selected for CCR7, excluding terminally differentiated effector memory CD45RA+ cells. The specimen sequenced was naive CD8+ T cells sorted from blood. All receptors derive from a man aged 18 to 29 in good health.

The genes are TRBV9 and TRBJ2-7; either TRBD1 or TRBD2 may supply D (5 bases each). Germline V gene sequence: CDR1 SGDLS, CDR2 YYNGEE. The length of the CDR3 is 15 residues. The ends were cut back, 3 bases at V and 2 bases at J, with 15 bases in the middle. CDR3 region: CASSATSGPPYEQYF. The CDR3, as DNA: TGTGCCAGCAGCGCCACGTCGGGACCACCCTACGAGCAGTACTTC.

This rearrangement joins TRBV6-5 to TRBJ2-1; 9 nucleotides align to TRBD2. Losses at the gene ends were 10 bases for V and 8 bases for J; bases not matched to a gene: 12. CDR3 size: 14 residues. Germline CDR1 MNHEY, CDR2 SVGAGI. The DNA for the CDR3 is TGTGCCACCAGATTAGCGGGAGTGGTCGATGAGCAGTTCTTC. As protein: CATRLAGVVDEQFF.

J is TRBJ2-7 and V is TRBV5-1; 11 positions agree with TRBD2. Trimming took 4 bases from V and 0 from J; bases not matched to a gene: 6. The CDR3 has 16 residues. Germline V gene sequence: CDR1 SGHRS, CDR2 YFSETQ. The CDR3 bases are TGCGCCAGCAGCCCTGTAGCGGGGGGGAGCTCCTACGAGCAGTACTTC. Its translation is CASSPVAGGSSYEQYF.

This clone was observed a single time. The rearrangement links TRBV12-5 to TRBJ1-3; TRBD1 matches 7 bases. The germline V gene encodes CDR1 LGHNT and CDR2 FRNRAP. This CDR3 spans 16 amino acids. V trimming: 1 base; J trimming: 8 bases; junction bases outside the gene matches: 11. Here the CDR3 reads CASGLDPIQGQDTIYF. In nucleotides, the CDR3 is TGTGCTAGTGGTTTGGATCCAATCCAAGGACAGGACACCATATATTTT.

V and J are TRBV28 and TRBJ2-5; 7 nucleotides agree with TRBD1. J lost 5 bases, V lost 4 bases, and 10 bases had no gene match. Germline V lookup: CDR1 MDHEN, CDR2 SYDVKM. The CDR3 is 15 residues long. The CDR3 protein is CASSSDREYGETQYF. Here the CDR3 DNA reads TGTGCCAGCAGTTCCGACAGGGAATACGGGGAGACCCAGTACTTC.

This clone was observed a single time. The chain employs TRBV7-8 and TRBJ2-7; D gene ambiguous. Trimming left V 2 bases short and J 2 bases short, with 13 bases between. Germline CDR1 is SGHVS and CDR2 is FQNEAQ. The CDR3 loop spans 15 amino acids. In DNA, the CDR3 is TGTGCCAGCAGCTTATTTTCTGGCTCCACCTACGAGCAGTACTTC. This encodes CASSLFSGSTYEQYF.

The chain joins TRBV15 to TRBJ2-2, with unresolved D. Germline lookup yields CDR1 LNHNV and CDR2 YYDKDF (reference sequence). The CDR3 extends over 13 amino acids. The V end lost 8 bases, the J end lost 0 bases, and 7 bases lay between the germline ends. The CDR3 coding sequence is TGTGCCACCTCTCCGCCGAACACCGGGGAGCTGTTTTTT. Amino acids: CATSPPNTGELFF.

The chain recombines TRBV5-8 with TRBJ2-1; D possibly corresponds to TRBD2 (6 bases). Germline-derived CDR1 and CDR2 are SGHTS and YDEGEE. CDR3 size: 14 residues. V dropped 0 bases and J dropped 4 bases, with 8 bases sitting between them. Here the CDR3 reads CASSLGLAYNEQFF. DNA for the CDR3: TGTGCCAGCAGCTTGGGGCTAGCGTACAATGAGCAGTTCTTC.

V gene TRBV5-1 combines with J gene TRBJ1-5, with D perhaps matching TRBD1 (5 bases). The germline V gene has CDR1 SGHRS and CDR2 YFSETQ. The V end was cut by 4 bases, the J end by 7 bases, with 18 bases between. This CDR3 is built from 15 residues. The CDR3 protein is CASSPESGLGQPQHF. CDR3 coding DNA: TGCGCCAGCAGCCCGGAATCAGGGTTGGGCCAGCCCCAGCATTTT.

The CDR3 loop is CASSLGGGESEQYF. As DNA, the CDR3 is TGTGCCAGCAGCCTAGGCGGGGGGGAATCCGAGCAGTACTTC. The gene calls are TRBV11-2 and TRBJ2-7; TRBD2 agrees at 9 bases. Losses at the gene ends were 5 bases for V and 6 bases for J; bases not matched to a gene: 8. The CDR3 spans 14 residues. CDR1 and CDR2 from the germline V gene are SGHAT and FQNNGV.

About this clone: This sample also contains other DNA sequences that code for the same CDR3. The chain is built from TRBV9 and TRBJ2-7; possible D gene TRBD2, 5 bases. Germline CDR1 reads SGDLS; CDR2 reads YYNGEE. The V gene lost 2 bases and the J gene lost 2 bases, with 8 bases spanning the gap. The CDR3 is 13 residues long. CDR3 protein: CASSVGIAYEQYF. The CDR3 coding sequence is TGTGCCAGCAGCGTCGGGATCGCCTACGAGCAGTACTTC.

This chain joins TRBV7-9 and TRBJ2-3; D is ambiguous. Trimming left V 5 bases short and J 4 bases short, with 19 bases between. The V gene's germline CDR1 is SEHNR and CDR2 FQNEAQ (reference sequence). The length of the CDR3 is 16 residues. The CDR3 region is CASSQSVWGRSDTQYF. CDR3 DNA sequence: TGTGCCAGCAGCCAATCGGTGTGGGGAAGGTCAGATACGCAGTATTTT.

V and J are TRBV10-2 and TRBJ2-3, with 10 bases matching TRBD1. CDR3 length: 17 amino acids. Looked up from germline, CDR1 is WSHSY and CDR2 is SAAADI. Losses at the gene ends were 2 bases for V and 4 bases for J; bases not matched to a gene: 9. The CDR3 spells CASSEPFGTGEADTQYF. In nucleotides, the CDR3 is TGCGCCAGCAGTGAGCCTTTCGGGACAGGGGAGGCAGATACGCAGTATTTT.

The chain is built from TRBV4-1 and TRBJ2-5; TRBD2 matches at 12 bases. The CDR3 covers 15 residues. Trimming removed 4 bases from V and 5 bases from J; junction bases left unmatched: 5. CDR1 and CDR2 from the germline V gene are MGHRA and YSYEKL. The CDR3 DNA follows: TGCGCCAGCAGCCTTGCTAGCGGGGGGGGTGAGACCCAGTACTTC. Protein product: CASSLASGGGETQYF.

In nucleotides, the CDR3 is TGTGCCATCAGTGGGGTAGACTGGACCACAGATACGCAGTATTTT. Translated, it gives CAISGVDWTTDTQYF. This chain links TRBV10-3 with TRBJ2-3; D unclear. CDR3 length: 15 residues. The germline gives CDR1 ENHRY, CDR2 SYGVKD. V lost 4 bases, J lost 2 bases, and 13 bases lay in between.

The V call is TRBV15, the J call TRBJ2-7, with D perhaps matching TRBD2 (6 bases). V lost 0 bases, J lost 2 bases, and 11 bases lay in between. Germline lookup yields CDR1 LNHNV and CDR2 YYDKDF (reference sequence). The CDR3 is made up of 15 amino acids. DNA of the CDR3: TGTGCCACCAGCAGAGAGCGGGAAGGTCCCTACGAGCAGTACTTC. Translating gives CATSREREGPYEQYF. The variable domain in full, with the rest retrieved from reference TRBV15 and TRBJ2-7, is DAMVIQNPRYQVTQFGKPVTLSCSQTLNHNVMYWYQQKSSQAPKLLFHYYDKDFNNEADTPDNFQSRRPNTSFCFLDIRSPGLGDTAMYLCATSREREGPYEQYFGPGTRLTVT.

For this clone: Other DNA variants within this sample encode the same CDR3. The gene calls are TRBV11-2 and TRBJ2-7; D gene ambiguous. V lost 1 base and J 1 base, leaving 8 bases between the germline ends. The CDR3 loop spans 14 amino acids. The germline CDR1 and CDR2 sequences are SGHAT and FQNNGV. CDR3 residues: CASSLGMGSYEQYF. CDR3 nucleotide sequence: TGTGCCAGCAGCTTAGGAATGGGATCCTACGAGCAGTACTTC.

This clone has only one observation. This chain joins TRBV7-9 and TRBJ1-1; D unclear. CDR1 is SEHNR, CDR2 FQNEAQ, per germline (reference sequence). V was clipped by 4 bases and J by 7 bases, with 16 bases between them. The CDR3 length is 14 residues. CDR3 sequence (DNA): TGTGCCAGCAGCTCCCCTGGACGGATAGATGAAGCTTTCTTT. It is translated as CASSSPGRIDEAFF.

V usage is TRBV7-6 and J usage is TRBJ2-3; 10 bases align to TRBD2. The CDR3 runs 16 residues. From germline, CDR1 is SGHVS and CDR2 FNYEAQ. V shed 5 bases and J 2 bases; nucleotides not matched to a gene: 7. This CDR3 is CASSRLAGEITDTQYF. CDR3 nucleotides: TGTGCCAGCAGCCGCCTAGCGGGGGAAATCACAGATACGCAGTATTTT.

V usage is TRBV28 and J usage is TRBJ1-5; 10 bases agree with TRBD1. Germline lookup yields CDR1 MDHEN and CDR2 SYDVKM. J was trimmed by 7 bases and V by 4 bases; bases with no gene match: 16. The CDR3 spans 18 residues. The CDR3 coding sequence is TGTGCCAGCAGTTACCGAGTCCGACAGGGGGCCTTCGGGCAGCCCCAGCATTTT. As protein: CASSYRVRQGAFGQPQHF.

This clone was observed a handful of times. Other DNA variants within this sample encode the same CDR3. The V and J genes are TRBV9 and TRBJ2-3; no clear D gene. There are 11 residues in the CDR3. The V end was cut by 3 bases, the J end by 2 bases, with 1 base between. CDR1 is SGDLS and CDR2 is YYNGEE in the germline V gene. CDR3 sequence reads: CASSATDTQYF. The CDR3 DNA reads TGTGCCAGCAGCGCCACAGATACGCAGTATTTT.

The rearrangement uses TRBV6-1 and TRBJ1-1; 7 bases map to TRBD1. Trimming cost V 4 bases and J 3 bases; bases outside gene matches: 5. Germline lookup yields CDR1 MNHNS and CDR2 SASEGT. CDR3 length: 14 amino acids. The CDR3 region is CASSAQGNHTEAFF. DNA for the CDR3: TGTGCCAGCAGTGCACAGGGGAACCACACTGAAGCTTTCTTT.

The V and J genes are TRBV28 and TRBJ2-3, with 8 positions matching TRBD1. J gave up 12 bases and V 3 bases, and 11 bases lay outside the gene matches. The CDR3 is made up of 14 amino acids. Germline CDR1 is MDHEN and CDR2 is SYDVKM. The DNA for the CDR3 is TGTGCCAGCAGTTTGCAGGGGGCGCCTGGGGCCCAGTATTTT. The encoded protein is CASSLQGAPGAQYF.

The chain combines TRBV11-2 with TRBJ1-4; D is unclear. V lost 7 bases to trimming and J lost 2 bases, with 14 bases between them. The CDR3 covers 15 residues. Germline loops: CDR1 SGHAT, CDR2 FQNNGV. The CDR3, as DNA: TGTGCCAGCACCTCGGTTTTTGGGACTAATGAAAAACTGTTTTTT. Translated, it gives CASTSVFGTNEKLFF. The full variable domain, with the rest looked up from reference TRBV11-2 and TRBJ1-4, is EAGVAQSPRYKIIEKRQSVAFWCNPISGHATLYWYQQILGQGPKLLIQFQNNGVVDDSQLPKDRFSAERLKGVDSTLKIQPAKLEDSAVYLCASTSVFGTNEKLFFGSGTQLSVL.

The chain recombines TRBV28 with TRBJ2-7, with 7 positions matching TRBD1. Germline CDR1 reads MDHEN; CDR2 reads SYDVKM. The CDR3 is 14 amino acids. With V trimmed by 5 bases and J by 3 bases, 7 bases remained unmatched. The CDR3, as DNA: TGTGCCAGCAGTGCTTCGACAGGGTTCTACGAGCAGTACTTC. This sequence encodes CASSASTGFYEQYF.

The chain uses TRBV30 and TRBJ1-1, with 7 bases fitting TRBD1. After removal of 5 bases from V and 7 bases from J, the junction contained 10 bases not matched to a gene. Germline V gene lookup returns CDR1 GTSNPN and CDR2 SVGIG (reference sequence). CDR3 length equals 13 residues. The CDR3 nucleotides read TGTGCCTGGTCTTCCGGGACAGAGTATGAAGCTTTCTTT. As protein: CAWSSGTEYEAFF.

The chain carries TRBV9 and TRBJ2-2; 13 nucleotides match TRBD2. The germline V gene has CDR1 SGDLS and CDR2 YYNGEE. After removal of 3 bases from V and 2 bases from J, the junction contained 4 bases not matched to a gene. The CDR3 contains 17 residues. CDR3 protein: CASSGTSGRYNTGELFF. CDR3 coding DNA: TGTGCCAGCAGCGGGACTAGCGGGAGATACAACACCGGGGAGCTGTTTTTT.